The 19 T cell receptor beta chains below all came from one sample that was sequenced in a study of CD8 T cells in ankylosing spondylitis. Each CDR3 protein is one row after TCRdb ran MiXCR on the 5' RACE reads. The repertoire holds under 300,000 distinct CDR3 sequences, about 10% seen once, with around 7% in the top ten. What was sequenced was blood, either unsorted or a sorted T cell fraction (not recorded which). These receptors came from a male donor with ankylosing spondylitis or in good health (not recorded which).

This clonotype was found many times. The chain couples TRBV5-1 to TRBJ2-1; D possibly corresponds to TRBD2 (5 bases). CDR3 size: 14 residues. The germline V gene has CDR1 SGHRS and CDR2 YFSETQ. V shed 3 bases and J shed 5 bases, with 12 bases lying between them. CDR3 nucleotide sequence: TGCGCCAGCAGCTACGGGTCAGCGGACAATGAGCAGTTCTTC. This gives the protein CASSYGSADNEQFF.

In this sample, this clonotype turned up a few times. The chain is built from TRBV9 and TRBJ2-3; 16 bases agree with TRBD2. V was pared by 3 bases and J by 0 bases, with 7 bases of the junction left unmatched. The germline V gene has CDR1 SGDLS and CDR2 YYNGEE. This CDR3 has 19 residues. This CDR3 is CASSALPGLAGGSTDTQYF. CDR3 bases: TGTGCCAGCAGCGCCCTCCCGGGACTAGCGGGAGGGAGCACAGATACGCAGTATTTT.

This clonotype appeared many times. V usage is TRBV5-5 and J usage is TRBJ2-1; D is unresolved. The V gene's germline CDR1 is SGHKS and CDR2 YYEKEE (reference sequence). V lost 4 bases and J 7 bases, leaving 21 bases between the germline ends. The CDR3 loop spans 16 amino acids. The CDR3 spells CASSRTLFDSGNEQFF. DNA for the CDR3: TGTGCCAGCAGCCGTACCCTTTTTGATAGTGGAAATGAGCAGTTCTTC.

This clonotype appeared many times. The CDR3 DNA reads as TGCAGTGCTAGAGTCGGTCGAGAAGAGACCCAGTACTTC. This translates into CSARVGREETQYF. This chain uses TRBV20-1 with TRBJ2-5, with D hard to call. V lost 1 base to trimming and J lost 3 bases, with 9 bases between them. The CDR3 totals 13 residues. The germline gives CDR1 DFQATT, CDR2 SNEGSKA (reference sequence).

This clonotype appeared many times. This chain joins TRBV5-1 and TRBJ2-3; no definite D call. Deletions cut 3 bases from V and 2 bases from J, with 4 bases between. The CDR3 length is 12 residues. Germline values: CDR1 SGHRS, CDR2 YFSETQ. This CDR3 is CASSYYTDTQYF. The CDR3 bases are TGCGCCAGCAGCTATTACACAGATACGCAGTATTTT.

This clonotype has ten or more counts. Here the CDR3 reads CASSWDRPNTGELFF. In DNA, the CDR3 is TGCGCCAGCAGCTGGGACAGGCCGAACACCGGGGAGCTGTTTTTT. The chain carries TRBV5-1 and TRBJ2-2; 8 positions agree with TRBD1. Trimming at V came to 3 bases and at J to 0 bases, leaving 1 base not matched to a gene. Germline-derived CDR1 and CDR2 are SGHRS and YFSETQ. The CDR3 length is 15 residues.

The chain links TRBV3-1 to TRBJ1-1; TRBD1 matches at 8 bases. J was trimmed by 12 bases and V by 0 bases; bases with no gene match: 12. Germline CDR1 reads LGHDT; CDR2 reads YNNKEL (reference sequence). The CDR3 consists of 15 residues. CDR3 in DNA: TGTGCCAGCAGCCAAGATCTCGGGGGGTACAGGGGGTCTTTCTTT. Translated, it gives CASSQDLGGYRGSFF.

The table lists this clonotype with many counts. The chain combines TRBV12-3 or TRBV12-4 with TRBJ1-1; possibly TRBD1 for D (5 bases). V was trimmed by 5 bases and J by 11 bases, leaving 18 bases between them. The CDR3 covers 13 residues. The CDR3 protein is CASSPSREIHAFF. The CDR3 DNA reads TGTGCCAGCAGTCCAAGCAGGGAGATACACGCTTTCTTT.

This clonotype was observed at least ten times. The CDR3 loop is CASSYGLKLAGYEQFF. CDR3 DNA sequence: TGTGCCAGCAGTTACGGTTTAAAACTAGCCGGGTATGAGCAGTTCTTC. This chain joins TRBV6-5 and TRBJ2-1; perhaps TRBD2 as D (6 bases). The CDR3 has 16 amino acids. The ends were cut back, 2 bases at V and 8 bases at J, with 19 bases in the middle. Germline lookup yields CDR1 MNHEY and CDR2 SVGAGI.

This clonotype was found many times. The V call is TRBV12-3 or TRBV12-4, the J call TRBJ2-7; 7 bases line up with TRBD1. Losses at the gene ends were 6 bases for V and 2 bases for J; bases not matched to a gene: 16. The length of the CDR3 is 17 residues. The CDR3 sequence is CASSSQRSWTGTYEQYF. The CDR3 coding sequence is TGTGCCAGCAGCAGCCAGCGGTCCTGGACAGGCACCTACGAGCAGTACTTC.

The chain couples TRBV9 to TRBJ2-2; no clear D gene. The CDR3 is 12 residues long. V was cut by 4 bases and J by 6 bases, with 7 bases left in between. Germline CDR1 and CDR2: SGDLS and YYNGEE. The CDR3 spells CASSPHPGELFF. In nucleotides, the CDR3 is TGTGCCAGCAGCCCTCACCCCGGGGAGCTGTTTTTT.

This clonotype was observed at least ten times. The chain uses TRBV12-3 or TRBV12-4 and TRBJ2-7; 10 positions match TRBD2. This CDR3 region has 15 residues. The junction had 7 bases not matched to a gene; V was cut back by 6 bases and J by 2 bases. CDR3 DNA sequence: TGTGCCAGCAGGCCATCTAGCGGGGGCCCCTACGAGCAGTACTTC. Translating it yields CASRPSSGGPYEQYF.

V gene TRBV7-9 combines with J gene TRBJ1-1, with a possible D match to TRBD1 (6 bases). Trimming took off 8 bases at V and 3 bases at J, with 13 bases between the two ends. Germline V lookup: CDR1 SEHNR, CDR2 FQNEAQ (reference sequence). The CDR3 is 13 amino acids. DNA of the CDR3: TGTGCCAGCCAGGGGCGGATGGACACTGAAGCTTTCTTT. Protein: CASQGRMDTEAFF.

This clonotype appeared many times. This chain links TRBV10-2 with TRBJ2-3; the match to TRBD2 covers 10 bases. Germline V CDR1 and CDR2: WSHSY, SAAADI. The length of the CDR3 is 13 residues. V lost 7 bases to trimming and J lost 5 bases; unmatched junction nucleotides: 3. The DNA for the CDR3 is TGCGCCAGCACTAGCGGGAGTCTAGATACGCAGTATTTT. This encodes CASTSGSLDTQYF.

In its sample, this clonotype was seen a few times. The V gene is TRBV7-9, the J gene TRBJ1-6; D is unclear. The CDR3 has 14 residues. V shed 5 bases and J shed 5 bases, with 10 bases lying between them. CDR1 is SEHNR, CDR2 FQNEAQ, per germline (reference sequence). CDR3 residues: CASSPPRDNSPLHF. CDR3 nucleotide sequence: TGTGCCAGCAGCCCACCTAGGGATAATTCACCCCTCCACTTT. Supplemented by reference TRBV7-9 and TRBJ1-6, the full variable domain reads DTGVSQNPRHKITKRGQNVTFRCDPISEHNRLYWYRQTLGQGPEFLTYFQNEAQLEKSRLLSDRFSAERPKGSFSTLEIQRTEQGDSAMYLCASSPPRDNSPLHFGNGTRLTVT.

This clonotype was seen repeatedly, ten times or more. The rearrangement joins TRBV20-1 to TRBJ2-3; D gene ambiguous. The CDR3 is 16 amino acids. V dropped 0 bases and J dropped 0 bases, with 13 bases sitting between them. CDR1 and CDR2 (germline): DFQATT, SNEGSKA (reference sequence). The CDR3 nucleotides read TGCAGTGCTAGAGATCCGGAGAGTTTTAGCACAGATACGCAGTATTTT. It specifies CSARDPESFSTDTQYF.

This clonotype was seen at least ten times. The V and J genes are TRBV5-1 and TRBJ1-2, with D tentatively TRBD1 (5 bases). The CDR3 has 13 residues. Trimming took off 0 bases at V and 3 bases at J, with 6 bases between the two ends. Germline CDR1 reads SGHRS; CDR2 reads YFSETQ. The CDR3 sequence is CASSLGGHYGYTF. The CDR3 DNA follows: TGCGCCAGCAGCTTGGGGGGACACTATGGCTACACCTTC.

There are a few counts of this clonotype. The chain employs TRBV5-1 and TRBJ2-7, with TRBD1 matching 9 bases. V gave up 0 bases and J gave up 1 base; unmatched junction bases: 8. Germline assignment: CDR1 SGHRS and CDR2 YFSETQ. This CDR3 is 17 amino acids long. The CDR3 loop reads CASSLVGTGLKSYEQYF. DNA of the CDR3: TGCGCCAGCAGCTTGGTGGGGACAGGGTTGAAATCCTACGAGCAGTACTTC.

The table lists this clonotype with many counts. In nucleotides, the CDR3 is TGCAGTGCTAGAGCTGGGCACAATGAGCAGTTCTTC. Protein: CSARAGHNEQFF. This sequence joins TRBV20-1 and TRBJ2-1; D is unresolved. The CDR3 runs to 12 residues. Trimming stripped 1 base from V and 5 bases from J, with 6 bases between. Germline-derived CDR1 and CDR2 are DFQATT and SNEGSKA (reference sequence).